These 27 T cell receptor beta chains originate from one sample sequenced in a study of blood T cell repertoires in COVID-19. Profiling relied on immunoSEQ multiplex PCR, and the TCRdb table lists in-frame clones only, not all of them. Of some 200,000 clones listed, less than 85% are singletons. Input material: peripheral blood. All receptors derive from a woman older than 75 with COVID-19, enrolled during active disease.

The gene calls are TRBV28 and TRBJ1-3; D is unclear. Trimming removed 3 bases at V and 8 bases at J, with 11 bases between. The germline V gene encodes CDR1 MDHEN and CDR2 SYDVKM. The CDR3 has 13 residues. The CDR3 nucleotides are TGTGCCAGCAGTTTGTCGGTCCCCGACACCATATATTTT. It specifies CASSLSVPDTIYF.

The V gene is TRBV28, the J gene TRBJ1-2, with D possibly matching TRBD1 (6 bases). In germline, CDR1 is MDHEN, CDR2 SYDVKM. The CDR3 consists of 15 residues. V gave up 10 bases and J gave up 2 bases, with 20 bases separating them. Written as DNA, the CDR3 is TGTGCCACAGTTTCGGGAGGGGGGGCAAACTATGGCTACACCTTC. Amino acid sequence: CATVSGGGANYGYTF.

The CDR3 loop is CASREGQDTEAFF. The CDR3 region has the DNA TGTGCCAGCAGAGAGGGACAGGACACTGAAGCTTTCTTT. V usage is TRBV6-5 and J usage is TRBJ1-1, with 8 nucleotides matching TRBD1. This CDR3 has 13 residues. After removal of 6 bases from V and 3 bases from J, the junction contained 3 bases not matched to a gene. The germline V gene encodes CDR1 MNHEY and CDR2 SVGAGI.

This chain uses TRBV9 with TRBJ2-7; TRBD1 matches at 10 bases. The V segment lost 4 bases and the J segment 3 bases; nucleotides outside the gene matches: 10. Per the germline V gene, CDR1 is SGDLS and CDR2 is YYNGEE. The CDR3 is 16 amino acids. CDR3 DNA: TGTGCCAGCAGCCCGAGGGGGACAGGGGAATTCTACGAGCAGTACTTC. Translating gives CASSPRGTGEFYEQYF.

The V call is TRBV18, the J call TRBJ2-3; D might be TRBD1 (5 bases). The germline gives CDR1 KGHSH, CDR2 LQKENI. The CDR3 is 16 residues long. Trimming took 0 bases from V and 0 from J, leaving 10 bases between them. The CDR3 nucleotides read TGTGCCAGCTCACCACCAGTAGGACATAGCACAGATACGCAGTATTTT. Translating gives CASSPPVGHSTDTQYF.

V and J are TRBV5-1 and TRBJ2-7, with a possible D match to TRBD1 (6 bases). Trimming took off 0 bases at V and 0 bases at J, with 10 bases between the two ends. CDR1 is SGHRS and CDR2 is YFSETQ in the germline V gene. The CDR3 contains 15 residues. The CDR3 DNA sequence: TGCGCCAGCAGCTTGGGACAGGCCAGCTCCTACGAGCAGTACTTC. It translates to CASSLGQASSYEQYF. Full variable domain (remainder filled in from reference TRBV5-1 and TRBJ2-7): KAGVTQTPRYLIKTRGQQVTLSCSPISGHRSVSWYQQTPGQGLQFLFEYFSETQRNKGNFPGRFSGRQFSNSRSEMNVSTLELGDSALYLCASSLGQASSYEQYFGPGTRLTVT.

The chain is built from TRBV27 and TRBJ2-7; D remains unclear. Germline CDR1 MNHEY, CDR2 SMNVEV (reference sequence). The CDR3 loop spans 13 amino acids. The ends were cut back, 2 bases at V and 1 base at J, with 6 bases in the middle. As DNA, the CDR3 is TGTGCCAGCAGTTTAGGGCAGTCCTACGAGCAGTACTTC. This encodes CASSLGQSYEQYF.

The V and J genes are TRBV25-1 and TRBJ2-1; D possibly corresponds to TRBD1 (6 bases). Germline values: CDR1 MGHDK, CDR2 SYGVNS. The CDR3 has 15 residues. V was pared by 5 bases and J by 8 bases, with 19 bases between. The CDR3 sequence is CASSSPQQGSDEQFF. CDR3 nucleotide sequence: TGTGCCAGCAGTTCACCTCAACAGGGCAGCGATGAGCAGTTCTTC.

The chain uses TRBV3-1 (or the pseudogene TRBV3-2) and TRBJ2-3; D may be TRBD2 (6 bases). Germline CDR1 LGHDT, CDR2 YNNKEL (reference sequence). This CDR3 spans 17 amino acids. With 4 bases removed from V and 6 bases from J, the gap between germline ends came to 23 bases. CDR3 DNA sequence: TGTGCCAGCAGCCGCAGAGAGGCGGGGCCCTCACTGGATACGCAGTATTTT. It yields the protein CASSRREAGPSLDTQYF.

The CDR3: CASRNPGDSGEQFF. The CDR3 DNA follows: TGTGCCAGCAGGAATCCTGGTGACTCGGGGGAGCAGTTCTTC. The chain uses TRBV25-1 and TRBJ2-1, with a weak D call TRBD2 (5 bases). CDR1 MGHDK and CDR2 SYGVNS come from the germline V gene. The CDR3 is 14 residues long. The V gene lost 6 bases and the J gene lost 10 bases, with 19 bases spanning the gap.

The chain combines TRBV20-1 with TRBJ1-2; D unclear. This CDR3 has 10 amino acids. The V end lost 4 bases, the J end lost 7 bases, and 7 bases lay between the germline ends. The germline V gene has CDR1 DFQATT and CDR2 SNEGSKA (reference sequence). CDR3 DNA: TGCAGTGCTACCGGTTCTGGCTACACCTTC. This sequence encodes CSATGSGYTF.

The chain couples TRBV5-3 to TRBJ2-3, with 12 bases lining up with TRBD1. TRBV5-3 is an ORF, with its function uncertain. J lost 6 bases, V lost 4 bases, and 9 bases had no gene match. The CDR3 totals 16 residues. As DNA, the CDR3 is TGTGCCAGAAGCAGCTACGGGACAGGGGGCTCGGATACGCAGTATTTT. It yields the protein CARSSYGTGGSDTQYF.

The chain is built from TRBV2 and TRBJ1-1; 8 bases fit TRBD1. Per germline, CDR1 SNHLY and CDR2 FYNNEI. This CDR3 is 14 amino acids long. With V trimmed by 2 bases and J by 8 bases, 7 bases remained unmatched. The DNA for the CDR3 is TGTGCCAGCAGTGAATGGGCAGGGGGCTCGGAAGCTTTCTTT. It specifies CASSEWAGGSEAFF. Together with reference TRBV2 and TRBJ1-1, the CDR3 gives the full variable domain: EPEVTQTPSHQVTQMGQEVILRCVPISNHLYFYWYRQILGQKVEFLVSFYNNEISEKSEIFDDQFSVERPDGSNFTLKIRSTKLEDSAMYFCASSEWAGGSEAFFGQGTRLTVV.

The rearrangement joins TRBV5-1 to TRBJ2-1; tentative D call: TRBD1 (6 bases). The CDR3 consists of 13 residues. V was shortened by 5 bases and J by 8 bases, with 14 bases between the two germline ends. The germline gives CDR1 SGHRS, CDR2 YFSETQ. CDR3 region: CASSSSAGDEQFF. CDR3 sequence (DNA): TGCGCCAGCAGTTCCAGCGCAGGGGATGAGCAGTTCTTC.

The chain links TRBV6-5 to TRBJ1-1, with D perhaps TRBD1 (5 bases). Germline V gene sequence: CDR1 MNHEY, CDR2 SVGAGI. The ends were cut back, 6 bases at V and 9 bases at J, with 20 bases in the middle. This CDR3 is built from 14 residues. The chain's CDR3 is CASSLGLGGLKAFF. The CDR3 DNA follows: TGTGCCAGCAGCCTAGGATTGGGGGGTTTGAAAGCTTTCTTT.

The chain is built from TRBV18 and TRBJ1-1, with D maybe TRBD1 (5 bases). CDR1 KGHSH and CDR2 LQKENI come from the germline V gene. Trimming shortened V by 2 bases and J by 5 bases, and 9 bases separated the two germline ends. The CDR3 runs 13 residues. The CDR3 DNA follows: TGTGCCAGCTCACCATCGGGGGATACTGAAGCTTTCTTT. This codes for CASSPSGDTEAFF.

This chain's CDR3 is CASSSEGYGYTF. In DNA form, the CDR3 reads TGTGCCAGCAGTTCGGAGGGCTATGGCTACACCTTC. This chain uses TRBV27 with TRBJ1-2; D is unclear. The V gene lost 4 bases and the J gene lost 4 bases, with 7 bases spanning the gap. The CDR3 covers 12 residues. CDR1 MNHEY and CDR2 SMNVEV come from the germline V gene (reference sequence).

The genes are TRBV5-8 and TRBJ1-4; 7 nucleotides agree with TRBD1. V dropped 5 bases and J dropped 10; count of bases not matched to a gene: 11. The V gene's germline CDR1 is SGHTS and CDR2 YDEGEE. The CDR3 has 14 residues. Here the CDR3 DNA reads TGTGCCAGCAGGCCAACAGGGGTTTACGGAAAACTGTTTTTT. It is translated as CASRPTGVYGKLFF.

This clone has just a few counts. DNA for the CDR3: TGTGCCAGCAGTGATAGGGACAGGGGCGAGCAGTACTTC. Encoded protein: CASSDRDRGEQYF. The chain combines TRBV6-1 with TRBJ2-7; 10 bases line up with TRBD1. CDR1 and CDR2 from the germline V gene are MNHNS and SASEGT. The V segment lost 3 bases and the J segment 6 bases; nucleotides outside the gene matches: 2. CDR3 size: 13 residues.

This clone was picked up one time. The rearrangement joins TRBV5-1 to TRBJ2-6; a possible D gene is TRBD1 (6 bases). V was clipped by 3 bases and J by 2 bases, with 9 bases between them. The CDR3 is 15 amino acids. Germline V gene data show CDR1 as SGHRS and CDR2 as YFSETQ. The CDR3: CASSSQGAGANVLTF. In DNA, the CDR3 is TGCGCCAGCAGCTCACAGGGCGCTGGGGCCAACGTCCTGACTTTC.

V gene TRBV5-1 combines with J gene TRBJ1-4, with TRBD1 matching 7 bases. The germline gives CDR1 SGHRS, CDR2 YFSETQ. The CDR3 sequence is 14 residues long. J was trimmed by 3 bases and V by 4 bases; bases with no gene match: 3. CDR3 bases: TGCGCCAGCAGCGAGACAGGGCCTAATGAAAAACTGTTTTTT. Translated: CASSETGPNEKLFF.

The chain links TRBV19 to TRBJ1-1; TRBD1 matches 9 bases. The germline V gene has CDR1 LNHDA and CDR2 SQIVND (reference sequence). The CDR3 sequence is 13 residues long. V lost 6 bases and J lost 6; bases outside the gene matches: 5. The CDR3 coding sequence is TGTGCCAGTAGATACGACAGGGGGGCTGAAGCTTTCTTT. Translated, it gives CASRYDRGAEAFF.

The chain carries TRBV27 and TRBJ2-7; 9 nucleotides line up with TRBD1. This CDR3 contains 13 residues. From germline, CDR1 is MNHEY and CDR2 SMNVEV (reference sequence). The J segment lost 11 bases and the V segment lost 6 bases, leaving 11 bases of the junction unmatched. CDR3 bases: TGTGCCAGCAGCCCCTCGGGACAGGGAAAGGAGTACTTC. The encoded protein is CASSPSGQGKEYF.

The gene calls are TRBV6-2 or TRBV6-3 and TRBJ1-3, with TRBD1 matching over 9 bases. CDR3 length: 17 residues. V was clipped by 2 bases and J by 2 bases; unmatched bases: 7. Per the germline V gene, CDR1 is MNHEY and CDR2 is SVGEGT. The CDR3 region has the DNA TGTGCCAGCAGTTACGCCCGGACAGGGGCGACTGGAAACACCATATATTTT. Encoded protein: CASSYARTGATGNTIYF.

The gene calls are TRBV24-1 and TRBJ2-3; 9 bases are shared with TRBD1. CDR1 and CDR2 from the germline V gene are KGHDR and SFDVKD. J gave up 5 bases and V 5 bases, and 7 bases lay outside the gene matches. This CDR3 comprises 15 residues. The CDR3 DNA is TGTGCCACCAGTGGCACCGGGACAGGGCAAGATACGCAGTATTTT. Residues: CATSGTGTGQDTQYF.

V usage is TRBV20-1 and J usage is TRBJ1-5; TRBD1 matches 7 bases. The CDR3 totals 14 residues. Germline loops: CDR1 DFQATT, CDR2 SNEGSKA (reference sequence). Germline trimming cut 3 bases from V and 2 bases from J; bases unmatched to any gene: 4. The CDR3 region has the DNA TGCAGTGCTAGTAAGGGGGCGGGCAATCAGCCCCAGCATTTT. Its translation: CSASKGAGNQPQHF.

This clone has a single count. The V and J genes are TRBV6-5 and TRBJ1-4; no clear D gene. The germline V gene has CDR1 MNHEY and CDR2 SVGAGI. Trimming removed 4 bases from V and 5 bases from J, with 14 bases in between. This CDR3 is 15 amino acids long. CDR3 sequence: CASSSRMAVNEKLFF. CDR3 in DNA: TGTGCCAGCAGTTCCCGCATGGCCGTGAATGAAAAACTGTTTTTT.